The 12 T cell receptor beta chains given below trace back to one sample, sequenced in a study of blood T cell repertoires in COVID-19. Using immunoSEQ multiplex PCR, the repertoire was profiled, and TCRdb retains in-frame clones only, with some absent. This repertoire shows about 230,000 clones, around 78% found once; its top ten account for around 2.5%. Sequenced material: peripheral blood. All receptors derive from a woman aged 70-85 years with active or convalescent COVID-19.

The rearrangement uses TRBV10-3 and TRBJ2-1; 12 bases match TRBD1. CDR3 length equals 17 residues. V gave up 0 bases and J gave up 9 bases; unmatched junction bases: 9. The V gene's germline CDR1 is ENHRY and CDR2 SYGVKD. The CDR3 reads CAISESIGTGGAGEQFF. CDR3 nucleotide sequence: TGTGCCATCAGTGAGTCTATCGGGACAGGGGGCGCGGGTGAGCAGTTCTTC.

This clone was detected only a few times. The CDR3 nucleotides are TGTGCCAGCAGCCGACAGGGGCTCTTTAACTATGGCTACACCTTC. Translating it yields CASSRQGLFNYGYTF. The chain uses TRBV28 and TRBJ1-2; 8 bases map to TRBD1. The CDR3 consists of 15 residues. J lost 1 base, V lost 6 bases, and 7 bases had no gene match. CDR1 MDHEN and CDR2 SYDVKM come from the germline V gene.

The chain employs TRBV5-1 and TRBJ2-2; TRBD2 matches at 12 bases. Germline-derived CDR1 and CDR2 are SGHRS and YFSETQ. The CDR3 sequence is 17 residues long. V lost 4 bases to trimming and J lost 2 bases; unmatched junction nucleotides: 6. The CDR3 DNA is TGCGCCAGCAGCACCTCACTAGCGGGAGGTAACACCGGGGAGCTGTTTTTT. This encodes CASSTSLAGGNTGELFF. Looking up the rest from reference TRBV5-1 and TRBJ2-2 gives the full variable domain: KAGVTQTPRYLIKTRGQQVTLSCSPISGHRSVSWYQQTPGQGLQFLFEYFSETQRNKGNFPGRFSGRQFSNSRSEMNVSTLELGDSALYLCASSTSLAGGNTGELFFGEGSRLTVL.

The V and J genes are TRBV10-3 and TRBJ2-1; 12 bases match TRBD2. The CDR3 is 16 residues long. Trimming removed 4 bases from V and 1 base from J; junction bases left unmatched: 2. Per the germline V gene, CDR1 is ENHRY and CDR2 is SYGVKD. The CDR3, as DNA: TGTGCCATCAGTGCTGGACTAGCGGGATCCTACAATGAGCAGTTCTTC. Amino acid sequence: CAISAGLAGSYNEQFF.

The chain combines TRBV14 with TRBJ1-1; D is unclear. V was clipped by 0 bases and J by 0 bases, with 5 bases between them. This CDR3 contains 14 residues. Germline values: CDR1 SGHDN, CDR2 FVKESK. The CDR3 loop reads CASSQDRMNTEAFF. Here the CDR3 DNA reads TGTGCCAGCAGCCAAGACAGAATGAACACTGAAGCTTTCTTT.

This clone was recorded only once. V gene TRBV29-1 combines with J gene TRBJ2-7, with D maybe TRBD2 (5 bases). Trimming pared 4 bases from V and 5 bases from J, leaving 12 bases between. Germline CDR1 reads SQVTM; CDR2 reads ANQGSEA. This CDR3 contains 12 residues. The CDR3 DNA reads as TGCAGCGTTGCACCAGCGGTCCACGAGCAGTACTTC. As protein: CSVAPAVHEQYF.

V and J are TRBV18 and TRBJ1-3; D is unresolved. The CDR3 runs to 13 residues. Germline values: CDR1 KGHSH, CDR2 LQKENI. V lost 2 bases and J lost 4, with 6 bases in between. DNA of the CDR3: TGTGCCAGCTCACCAGGCGGGGGAAACACCATATATTTT. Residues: CASSPGGGNTIYF.

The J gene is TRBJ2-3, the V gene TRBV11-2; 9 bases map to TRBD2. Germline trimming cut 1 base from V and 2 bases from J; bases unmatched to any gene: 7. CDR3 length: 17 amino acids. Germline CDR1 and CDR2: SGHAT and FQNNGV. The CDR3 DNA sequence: TGTGCCAGCAGCTTAGGGGCCCTAGCGGGGACCACAGATACGCAGTATTTT. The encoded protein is CASSLGALAGTTDTQYF.

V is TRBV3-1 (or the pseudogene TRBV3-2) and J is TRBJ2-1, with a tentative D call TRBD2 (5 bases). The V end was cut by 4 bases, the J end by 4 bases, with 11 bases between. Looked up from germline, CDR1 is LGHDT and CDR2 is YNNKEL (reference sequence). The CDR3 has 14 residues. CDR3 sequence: CASSLVGAYNEQFF. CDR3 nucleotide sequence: TGTGCCAGCAGCCTCGTGGGAGCGTACAATGAGCAGTTCTTC.

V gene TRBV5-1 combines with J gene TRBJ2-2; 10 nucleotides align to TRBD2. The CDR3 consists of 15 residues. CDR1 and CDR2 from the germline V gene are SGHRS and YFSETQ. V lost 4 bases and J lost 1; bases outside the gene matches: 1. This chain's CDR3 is CASSRTSGNTGELFF. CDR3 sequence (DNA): TGCGCCAGCAGCCGGACTAGCGGGAACACCGGGGAGCTGTTTTTT.

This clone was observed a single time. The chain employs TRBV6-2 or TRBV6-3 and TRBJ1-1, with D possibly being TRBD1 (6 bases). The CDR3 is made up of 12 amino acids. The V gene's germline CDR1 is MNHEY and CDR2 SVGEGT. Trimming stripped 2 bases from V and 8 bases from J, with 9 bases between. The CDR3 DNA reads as TGTGCCAGCAGTTACCCAGGGGTCGAAGCTTTCTTT. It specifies CASSYPGVEAFF.

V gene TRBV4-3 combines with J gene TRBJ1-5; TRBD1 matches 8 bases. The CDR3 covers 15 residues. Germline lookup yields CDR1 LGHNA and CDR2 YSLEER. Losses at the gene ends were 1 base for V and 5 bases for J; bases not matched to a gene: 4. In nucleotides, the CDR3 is TGCGCCAGCAGCCAAGGGGACAGGCGGGATCAGCCCCAGCATTTT. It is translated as CASSQGDRRDQPQHF.